This TCR beta chain is drawn from a study of CD8 T cells in Susac syndrome. The CDR3 has 16 amino acids. The germline V gene has CDR1 SEHNR and CDR2 FQNEAQ (reference sequence). The V and J ends lost 5 bases and 0 bases respectively, with 15 bases between them. Sequencing of TCR beta was undertaken in CD8+ and CD4+ T cells derived from blood. As judged by recently defined diagnostic criteria, patients with Susac syndrome had definite or probable disease. Reverse transcription of about 0.45 to 1 ug RNA was performed with random hexamers. An immunoSEQ multiplex PCR amplified TCR beta CDR3 over 54 Vbeta and 13 Jbeta. TCRdb re-called the immunoSEQ multiplex PCR reads with MiXCR, one entry per CDR3 protein. The data contain about 150,000 distinct CDR3 sequences, 95% of them singletons.

The rearrangement joins TRBV7-9 to TRBJ2-3; the D is unclear. This clonotype originated in a human donor with Susac syndrome. The sequencing sample was made of CD4+ T cells from PBMCs. The DNA for the CDR3 is TGTGCCAGCAGCCCTCCTCCCACCGGGAGCACAGATACGCAGTATTTT. Translated, it gives CASSPPPTGSTDTQYF.